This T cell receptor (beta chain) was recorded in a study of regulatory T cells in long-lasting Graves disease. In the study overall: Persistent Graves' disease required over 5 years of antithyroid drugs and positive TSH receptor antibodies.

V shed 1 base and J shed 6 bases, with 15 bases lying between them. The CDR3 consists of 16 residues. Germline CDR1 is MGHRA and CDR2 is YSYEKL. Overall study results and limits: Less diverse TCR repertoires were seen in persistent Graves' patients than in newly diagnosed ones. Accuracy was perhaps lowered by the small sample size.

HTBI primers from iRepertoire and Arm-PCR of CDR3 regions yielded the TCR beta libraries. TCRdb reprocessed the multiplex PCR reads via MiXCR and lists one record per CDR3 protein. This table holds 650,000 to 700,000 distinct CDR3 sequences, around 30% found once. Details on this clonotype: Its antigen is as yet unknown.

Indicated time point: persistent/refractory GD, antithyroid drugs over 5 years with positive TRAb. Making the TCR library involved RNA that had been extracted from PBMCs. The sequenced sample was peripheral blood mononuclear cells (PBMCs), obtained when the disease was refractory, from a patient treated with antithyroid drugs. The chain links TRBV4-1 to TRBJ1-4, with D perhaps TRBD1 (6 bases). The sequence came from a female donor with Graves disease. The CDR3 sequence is CASSQGEGVIDEKLFF. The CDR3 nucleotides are TGCGCCAGCAGCCAAGGGGAGGGGGTGATCGATGAAAAACTGTTTTTT.